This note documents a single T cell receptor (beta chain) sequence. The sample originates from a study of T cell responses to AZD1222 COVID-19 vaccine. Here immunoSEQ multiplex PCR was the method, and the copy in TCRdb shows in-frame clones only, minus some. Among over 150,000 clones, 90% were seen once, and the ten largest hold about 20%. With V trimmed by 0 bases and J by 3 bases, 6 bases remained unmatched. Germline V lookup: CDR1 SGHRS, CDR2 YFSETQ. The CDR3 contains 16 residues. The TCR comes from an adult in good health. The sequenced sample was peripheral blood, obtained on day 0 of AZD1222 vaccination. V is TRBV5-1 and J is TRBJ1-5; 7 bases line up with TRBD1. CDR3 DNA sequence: TGCGCCAGCAGCTTGGGGACAGGAACTTCCAATCAGCCCCAGCATTTT. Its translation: CASSLGTGTSNQPQHF.